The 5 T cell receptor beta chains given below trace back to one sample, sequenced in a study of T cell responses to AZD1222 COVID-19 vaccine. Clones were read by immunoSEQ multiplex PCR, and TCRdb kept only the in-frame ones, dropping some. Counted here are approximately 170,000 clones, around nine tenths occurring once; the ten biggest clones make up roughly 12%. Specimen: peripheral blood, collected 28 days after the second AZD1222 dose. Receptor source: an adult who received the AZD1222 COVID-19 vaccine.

The CDR3 reads CASSPYRGRHAGYTF. Written as DNA, the CDR3 is TGTGCCAGCAGCCCCTACAGGGGGCGCCATGCTGGCTACACCTTC. The V gene is TRBV5-6, the J gene TRBJ1-2, with 9 bases aligning to TRBD1. V lost 4 bases, J lost 7 bases, and 11 bases stayed unmatched. This CDR3 is 15 amino acids long. Germline-derived CDR1 and CDR2 are SGHDT and YYEEEE.

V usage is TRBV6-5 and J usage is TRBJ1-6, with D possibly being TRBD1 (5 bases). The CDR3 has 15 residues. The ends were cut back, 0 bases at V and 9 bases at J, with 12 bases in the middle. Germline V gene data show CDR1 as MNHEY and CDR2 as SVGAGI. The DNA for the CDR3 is TGTGCCAGCAGTTACTCCAGACAGATCGGTTCACCCCTCCACTTT. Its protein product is CASSYSRQIGSPLHF.

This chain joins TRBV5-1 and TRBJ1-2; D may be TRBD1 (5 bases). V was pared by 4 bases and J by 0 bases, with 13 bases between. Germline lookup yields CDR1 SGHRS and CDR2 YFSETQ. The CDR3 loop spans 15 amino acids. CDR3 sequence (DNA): TGCGCCAGCAGCCCCAGACAGACAACTAACTATGGCTACACCTTC. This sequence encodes CASSPRQTTNYGYTF.

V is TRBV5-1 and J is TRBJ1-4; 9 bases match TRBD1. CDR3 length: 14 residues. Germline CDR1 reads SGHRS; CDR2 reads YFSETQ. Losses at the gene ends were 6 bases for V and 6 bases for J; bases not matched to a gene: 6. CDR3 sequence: CASTPGTGYEKLFF. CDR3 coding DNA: TGCGCCAGCACCCCCGGGACAGGGTATGAAAAACTGTTTTTT.

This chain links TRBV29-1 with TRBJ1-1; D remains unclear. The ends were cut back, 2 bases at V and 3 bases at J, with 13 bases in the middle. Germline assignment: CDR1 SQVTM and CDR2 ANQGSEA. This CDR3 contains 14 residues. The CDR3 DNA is TGCAGCGTTGAACGGCGGGTAGGAGACACTGAAGCTTTCTTT. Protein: CSVERRVGDTEAFF.